A single sample gave rise to the 9 T cell receptor beta chains below, sequenced in a study of blood T cell repertoires in COVID-19. The protocol was immunoSEQ multiplex PCR, while the TCRdb copy is restricted to in-frame clones and leaves out a portion. The sample lists under 450,000 clones, 88% occurring once. Sequencing was carried out using peripheral blood. Receptor source: a woman aged 50 to 65 with COVID-19, enrolled during active disease.

The chain recombines TRBV30 with TRBJ2-3; perhaps TRBD2 as D (7 bases). The CDR3 loop spans 16 amino acids. Trimming pared 4 bases from V and 2 bases from J, leaving 19 bases between. Germline V CDR1 and CDR2: GTSNPN, SVGIG (reference sequence). The CDR3: CAWTGAGGRLTDTQYF. The CDR3 coding sequence is TGTGCCTGGACGGGGGCCGGGGGGAGACTCACAGATACGCAGTATTTT.

V and J are TRBV5-1 and TRBJ2-1; D might be TRBD2 (6 bases). Germline-derived CDR1 and CDR2 are SGHRS and YFSETQ. The CDR3 contains 14 residues. The V end was cut by 0 bases, the J end by 6 bases, with 10 bases between. The CDR3 DNA reads TGCGCCAGCAGCTTGGGAGCGCGGGGCAATGAGCAGTTCTTC. Amino acid sequence: CASSLGARGNEQFF.

The chain links TRBV5-6 to TRBJ2-7, with a tentative D call TRBD1 (5 bases). V lost 4 bases, J lost 1 base, and 9 bases lay in between. Germline CDR1 SGHDT, CDR2 YYEEEE. CDR3 length equals 13 residues. The CDR3 sequence is CASSQTVSYEQYF. The DNA for the CDR3 is TGTGCCAGCAGCCAGACAGTTTCCTACGAGCAGTACTTC.

CDR3 in DNA: TGTGCCAGCAGTTTTGGGACACGAACCTACGAGCAGTACTTC. Translated, it gives CASSFGTRTYEQYF. The chain is built from TRBV28 and TRBJ2-7, with a possible D match to TRBD1 (6 bases). Trimming shortened V by 3 bases and J by 2 bases, and 11 bases separated the two germline ends. Germline CDR1 MDHEN, CDR2 SYDVKM. CDR3 size: 14 residues.

The V call is TRBV20-1, the J call TRBJ1-2; the match to TRBD1 covers 8 bases. V trimming: 6 bases; J trimming: 6 bases; junction bases outside the gene matches: 3. This CDR3 is built from 11 residues. In germline, CDR1 is DFQATT, CDR2 SNEGSKA (reference sequence). The CDR3 is CSAPGGDGYTF. CDR3 sequence (DNA): TGCAGTGCCCCAGGGGGCGATGGCTACACCTTC.

The rearrangement links TRBV24-1 to TRBJ1-2; D is perhaps TRBD1 (6 bases). CDR3 length: 12 amino acids. Per germline, CDR1 KGHDR and CDR2 SFDVKD. V lost 5 bases to trimming and J lost 7 bases, with 10 bases between them. CDR3 nucleotides: TGTGCCACCAGTGCAGGACAGTTTGGCTACACCTTC. This encodes CATSAGQFGYTF.

The sample holds a few counts of this clone. The rearrangement uses TRBV2 and TRBJ1-5; D remains unclear. This CDR3 has 13 amino acids. Trimming pared 5 bases from V and 5 bases from J, leaving 10 bases between. CDR1 is SNHLY, CDR2 FYNNEI, per germline. The CDR3 loop is CASSRYRDQPQHF. CDR3 DNA sequence: TGTGCCAGCAGTCGGTACAGAGATCAGCCCCAGCATTTT.

J is TRBJ1-5 and V is TRBV9; 7 bases align to TRBD1. Trimming took 3 bases from V and 6 from J; bases not matched to a gene: 6. Per germline, CDR1 SGDLS and CDR2 YYNGEE. The CDR3 extends over 14 amino acids. The CDR3 DNA is TGTGCCAGCAGCGCCGGGACAGAAAGTCAGCCCCAGCATTTT. It translates to CASSAGTESQPQHF.

This rearrangement joins TRBV3-1 (or the pseudogene TRBV3-2) to TRBJ2-3, with D hard to call. Trimming left V 4 bases short and J 2 bases short, with 10 bases between. The length of the CDR3 is 14 residues. Germline V gene lookup returns CDR1 LGHDT and CDR2 YNNKEL (reference sequence). The CDR3 DNA reads as TGTGCCAGCAGCCTGGCCTTCTCCACAGATACGCAGTATTTT. It encodes CASSLAFSTDTQYF.